The rows below give T cell receptor beta chains drawn from one sample of a study of shared clonotypes between healthy human individuals. The data were produced by immunoSEQ multiplex PCR, yet TCRdb's version contains in-frame clones alone and is incomplete. The sample lists around 440,000 clones; around 77% were seen once. The specimen was PBMCs. The receptors were gathered from a middle-aged woman in good health. Some clones in this sample may be carry-over from other donors' samples. CDR3s include the opening cysteine and the closing phenylalanine or tryptophan. Not every row has a clone size; where given, it reads once, few, many or a size class.

TRBJ1-1	NA	TRBV18	CASSPPLGNTEAFF
TRBJ1-5	NA	TRBV7-3	CASSTRVRSNF
NA	few	TRBV18	CASSPAGSTRGDEQYF
TRBJ2-3	few	TRBV5-1	CASTSTAIASSTDTQYF
TRBJ2-7	once	TRBV7-2	CASSLWGTSGGEQYF
TRBJ2-7	once	TRBV7-2	CASSVGTSGTYEQYF
TRBJ2-7	once	TRBV19	CASSIRTGIYEQYF
TRBJ2-1	NA	TRBV5-1	CASSLTGVSYNEQFF
TRBJ2-3	NA	TRBV28	CASSSWGLAGDTQYF
TRBJ2-1	NA	TRBV2	CASSEGLATNEQFF
TRBJ1-5	NA	TRBV2	CASSEVTFGNQPQHF
TRBJ2-1	NA	TRBV7-9	CASSLTGAYNEQFF
TRBJ2-1	NA	TRBV10-3	CAAIPGDPGGRREQFF
TRBJ1-5	NA	TRBV7-9	CASSLDGVNVPQHF
TRBJ2-5	NA	TRBV18	CASSPGTGGQGEQYF
TRBJ1-4	NA	TRBV7-8	CATTGLANEKLFF